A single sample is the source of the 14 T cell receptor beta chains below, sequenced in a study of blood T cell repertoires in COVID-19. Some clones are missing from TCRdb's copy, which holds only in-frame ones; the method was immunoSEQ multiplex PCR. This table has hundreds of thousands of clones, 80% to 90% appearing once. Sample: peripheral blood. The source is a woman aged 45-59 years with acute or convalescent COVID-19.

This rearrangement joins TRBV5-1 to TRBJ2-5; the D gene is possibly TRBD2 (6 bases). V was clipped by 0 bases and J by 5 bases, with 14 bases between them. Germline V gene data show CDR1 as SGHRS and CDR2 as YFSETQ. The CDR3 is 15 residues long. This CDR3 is CASSLVREKGETQYF. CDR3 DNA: TGCGCCAGCAGCTTGGTACGGGAGAAGGGGGAGACCCAGTACTTC.

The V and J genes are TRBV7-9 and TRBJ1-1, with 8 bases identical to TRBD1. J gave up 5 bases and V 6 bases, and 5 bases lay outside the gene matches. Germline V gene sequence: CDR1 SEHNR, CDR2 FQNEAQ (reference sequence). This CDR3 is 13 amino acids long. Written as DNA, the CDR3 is TGTGCCAGCAGGCAGGGGGCGGGGACTGAAGCTTTCTTT. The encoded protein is CASRQGAGTEAFF. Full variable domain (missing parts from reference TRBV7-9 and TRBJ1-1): DTGVSQNPRHKITKRGQNVTFRCDPISEHNRLYWYRQTLGQGPEFLTYFQNEAQLEKSRLLSDRFSAERPKGSFSTLEIQRTEQGDSAMYLCASRQGAGTEAFFGQGTRLTVV.

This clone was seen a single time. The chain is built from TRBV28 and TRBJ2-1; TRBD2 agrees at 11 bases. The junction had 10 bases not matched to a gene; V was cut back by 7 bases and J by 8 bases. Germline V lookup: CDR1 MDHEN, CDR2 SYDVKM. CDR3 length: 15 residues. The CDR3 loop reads CASIRLAGGRDEQFF. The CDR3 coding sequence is TGTGCCAGCATTCGCCTAGCGGGAGGACGGGATGAGCAGTTCTTC. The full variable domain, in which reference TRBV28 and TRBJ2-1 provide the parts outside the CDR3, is DVKVTQSSRYLVKRTGEKVFLECVQDMDHENMFWYRQDPGLGLRLIYFSYDVKMKEKGDIPEGYSVSREKKERFSLILESASTNQTSMYLCASIRLAGGRDEQFFGPGTRLTVL.

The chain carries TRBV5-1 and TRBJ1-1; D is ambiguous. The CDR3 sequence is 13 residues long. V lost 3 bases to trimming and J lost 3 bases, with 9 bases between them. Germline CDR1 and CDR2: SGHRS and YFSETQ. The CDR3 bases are TGCGCCAGCAGCTGGGTTGAGGACACTGAAGCTTTCTTT. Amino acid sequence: CASSWVEDTEAFF.

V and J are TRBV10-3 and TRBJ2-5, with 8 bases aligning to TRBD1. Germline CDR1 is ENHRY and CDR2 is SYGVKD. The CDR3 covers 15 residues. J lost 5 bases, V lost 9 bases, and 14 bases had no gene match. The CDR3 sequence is CAIASGTGTLETQYF. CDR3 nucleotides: TGTGCCATAGCGTCCGGGACAGGTACCCTGGAGACCCAGTACTTC.

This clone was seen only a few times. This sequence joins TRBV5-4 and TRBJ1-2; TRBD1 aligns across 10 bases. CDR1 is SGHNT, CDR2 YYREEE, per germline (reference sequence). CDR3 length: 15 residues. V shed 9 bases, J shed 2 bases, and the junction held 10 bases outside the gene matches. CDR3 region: CATVAGTGDNYGYTF. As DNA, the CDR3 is TGTGCCACCGTAGCCGGGACAGGGGACAACTATGGCTACACCTTC. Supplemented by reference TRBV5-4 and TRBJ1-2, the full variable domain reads ETGVTQSPTHLIKTRGQQVTLRCSSQSGHNTVSWYQQALGQGPQFIFQYYREEENGRGNFPPRFSGLQFPNYSSELNVNALELDDSALYLCATVAGTGDNYGYTFGSGTRLTVV.

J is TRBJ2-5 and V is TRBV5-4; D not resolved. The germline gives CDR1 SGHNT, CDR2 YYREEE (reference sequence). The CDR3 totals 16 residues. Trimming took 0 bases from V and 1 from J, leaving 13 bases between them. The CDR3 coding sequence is TGTGCCAGCAGCTTGGACGGCGGAGCTACCCAAGAGACCCAGTACTTC. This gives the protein CASSLDGGATQETQYF.

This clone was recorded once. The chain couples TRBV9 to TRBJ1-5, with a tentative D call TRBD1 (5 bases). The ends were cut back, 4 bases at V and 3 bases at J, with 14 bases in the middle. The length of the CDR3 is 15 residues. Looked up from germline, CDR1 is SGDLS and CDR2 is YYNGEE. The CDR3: CASSPRGGLNQPQHF. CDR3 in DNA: TGTGCCAGCAGCCCCCGTGGGGGACTCAATCAGCCCCAGCATTTT.

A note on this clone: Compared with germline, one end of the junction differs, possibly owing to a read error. CDR3 loop: CASSLFSRGSSYNEQFF. The CDR3 nucleotides are TGTGCCAGCAGCTTATTTTCCAGGGGAAGCTCCTATAATGAGCAGTTCTTC. The V gene is TRBV7-2, the J gene TRBJ2-1, with D perhaps TRBD1 (6 bases). CDR1 and CDR2 from the germline V gene are SGHTA and FQGNSA. CDR3 size: 17 residues.

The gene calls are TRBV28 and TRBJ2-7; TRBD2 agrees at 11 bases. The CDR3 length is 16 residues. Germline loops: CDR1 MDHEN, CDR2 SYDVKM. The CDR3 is CATQRADSGGAYEQYF. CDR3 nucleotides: TGTGCTACCCAAAGGGCAGATAGCGGGGGGGCCTACGAGCAGTACTTC.

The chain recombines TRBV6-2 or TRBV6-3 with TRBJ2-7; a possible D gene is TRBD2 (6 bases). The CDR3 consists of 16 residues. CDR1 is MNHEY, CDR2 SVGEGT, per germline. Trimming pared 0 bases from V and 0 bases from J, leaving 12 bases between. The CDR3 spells CASSYSSGGSSYEQYF. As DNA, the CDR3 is TGTGCCAGCAGTTACTCGAGTGGGGGGAGCTCCTACGAGCAGTACTTC.

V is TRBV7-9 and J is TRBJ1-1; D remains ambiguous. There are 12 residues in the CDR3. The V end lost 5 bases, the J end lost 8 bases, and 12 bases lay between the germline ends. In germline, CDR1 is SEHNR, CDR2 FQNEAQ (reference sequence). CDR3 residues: CASSVDIYEAFF. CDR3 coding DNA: TGTGCCAGCAGCGTCGACATTTACGAAGCTTTCTTT.

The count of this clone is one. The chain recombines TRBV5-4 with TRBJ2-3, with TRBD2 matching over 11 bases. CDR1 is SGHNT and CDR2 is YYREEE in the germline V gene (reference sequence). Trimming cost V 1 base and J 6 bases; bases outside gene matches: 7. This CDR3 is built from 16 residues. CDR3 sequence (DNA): TGTGCCAGCAGCTTGAGTAGCGGGAGGGCCAGGGATACGCAGTATTTT. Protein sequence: CASSLSSGRARDTQYF.

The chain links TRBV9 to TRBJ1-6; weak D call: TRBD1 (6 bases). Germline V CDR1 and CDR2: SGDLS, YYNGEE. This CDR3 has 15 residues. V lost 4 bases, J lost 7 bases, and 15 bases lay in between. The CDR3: CASSPSGVANSPLHF. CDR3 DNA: TGTGCCAGCAGCCCCTCAGGGGTGGCGAATTCACCCCTCCACTTT.